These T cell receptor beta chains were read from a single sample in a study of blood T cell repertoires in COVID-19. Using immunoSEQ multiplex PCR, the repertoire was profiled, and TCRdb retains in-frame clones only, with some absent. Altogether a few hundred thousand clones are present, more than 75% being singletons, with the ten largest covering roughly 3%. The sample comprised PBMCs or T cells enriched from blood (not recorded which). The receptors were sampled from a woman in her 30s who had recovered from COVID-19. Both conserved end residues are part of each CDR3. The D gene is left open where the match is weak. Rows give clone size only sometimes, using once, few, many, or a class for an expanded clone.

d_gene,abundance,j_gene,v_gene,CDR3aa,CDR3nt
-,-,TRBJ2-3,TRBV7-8,CASSLATGRGADTQYF,TGTGCCAGCAGCTTAGCGACGGGGAGAGGTGCAGATACGCAGTATTTT
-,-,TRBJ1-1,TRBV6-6,CASSYIGADEAFF,TGTGCCAGCAGTTACATTGGAGCAGATGAAGCTTTCTTT
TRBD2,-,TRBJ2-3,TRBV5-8,CASSLGTSGVTDTQYF,TGTGCCAGCAGCTTGGGCACTAGCGGGGTCACAGATACGCAGTATTTT
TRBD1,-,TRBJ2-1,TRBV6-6,CASSHHTGGQNPSKQFF,TGTGCCAGCAGTCATCATACAGGGGGGCAAAACCCCTCAAAGCAGTTCTTC
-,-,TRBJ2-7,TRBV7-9,CASSLGGSGEVQYF,TGTGCCAGCAGCTTAGGGGGCTCGGGAGAGGTGCAGTACTTC
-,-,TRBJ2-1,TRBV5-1,CASSLSVLSSYNEQFF,TGCGCCAGCAGCTTGTCGGTGCTGAGCTCCTACAATGAGCAGTTCTTC
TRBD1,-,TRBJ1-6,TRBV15,CATSRDRGTGGSYNSPLHF,TGTGCCACCAGCAGAGACCGGGGGACAGGAGGCTCCTATAATTCACCCCTCCACTTT
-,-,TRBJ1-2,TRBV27,CASSLLSGSHGYTF,TGTGCCAGCAGTTTATTATCAGGGTCCCATGGCTACACCTTC
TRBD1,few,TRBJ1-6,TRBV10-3,CAISDNDRDHSPLHF,TGTGCCATCAGTGATAACGACAGGGACCATTCACCCCTCCACTTT
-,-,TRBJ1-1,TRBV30,CAWTQRGPGEAFF,TGTGCCTGGACCCAAAGGGGTCCAGGGGAAGCTTTCTTT
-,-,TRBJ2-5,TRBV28,CASSQETQYF,TGTGCCAGCAGCCAGGAGACCCAGTACTTC
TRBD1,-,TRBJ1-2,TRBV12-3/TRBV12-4,CATTHRGRDGYTF,TGTGCCACAACCCACAGGGGGCGCGATGGCTACACCTTC
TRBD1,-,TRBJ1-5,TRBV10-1,CASPGQGTVGSSNQPQHF,TGCGCCAGCCCGGGACAGGGAACGGTGGGATCTAGCAATCAGCCCCAGCATTTT
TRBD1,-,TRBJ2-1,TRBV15,CATSSDRVNEQFF,TGTGCCACCAGCTCGGACAGGGTCAATGAGCAGTTCTTC
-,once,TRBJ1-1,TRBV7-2,CASSPHRGGMNTEAFF,TGTGCCAGCAGCCCCCACCGGGGGGGCATGAACACTGAAGCTTTCTTT
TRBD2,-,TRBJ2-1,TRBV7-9,CASSLRTSGGYNEQFF,TGTGCCAGCAGCTTAAGGACTAGCGGGGGCTACAATGAGCAGTTCTTC
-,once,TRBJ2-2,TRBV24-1,CATSTSPGELFF,TGTGCCACCTCTACTAGCCCCGGGGAGCTGTTTTTT
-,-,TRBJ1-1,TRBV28,CASSLHLNTEAFF,TGTGCCAGCAGTTTACACTTGAACACTGAAGCTTTCTTT
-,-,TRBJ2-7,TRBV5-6,CASQPGLHYEQYF,TGTGCCAGCCAGCCGGGACTGCACTACGAGCAGTACTTC
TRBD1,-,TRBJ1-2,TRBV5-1,CASSADRGGGYTF,TGCGCCAGCAGTGCCGACAGGGGAGGTGGCTACACCTTC
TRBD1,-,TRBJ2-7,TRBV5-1,CASSRGQSSSYEQYF,TGCGCCAGCTCTAGGGGACAGTCGTCCTCCTACGAGCAGTACTTC
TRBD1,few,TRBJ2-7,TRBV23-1,CASSQLLGLSGDRTEEQYF,TGCGCCAGCAGTCAGTTACTTGGCCTCTCGGGGGACAGGACGGAGGAGCAGTACTTC
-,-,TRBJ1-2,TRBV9,CASSPEGNRVRGYTF,TGTGCCAGCAGCCCAGAGGGTAACAGGGTAAGGGGCTACACCTTC
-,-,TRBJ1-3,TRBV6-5,CASISSGNTIYF,TGTGCCAGCATCAGCTCTGGAAACACCATATATTTT
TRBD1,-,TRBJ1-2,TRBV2,CASSGQGANYGYTF,TGTGCCAGCAGTGGACAGGGGGCTAACTATGGCTACACCTTC
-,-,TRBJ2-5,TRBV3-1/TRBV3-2,CASSQDGLAEGGQETQYF,TGTGCCAGCAGCCAAGATGGGCTAGCGGAGGGGGGCCAAGAGACCCAGTACTTC
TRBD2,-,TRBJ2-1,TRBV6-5,CASSPGTSGLNEQFF,TGTGCCAGCAGTCCCGGGACTAGCGGCCTCAATGAGCAGTTCTTC
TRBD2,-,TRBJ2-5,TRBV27,CASSLYSSGRAWGTQYF,TGTGCCAGCAGTTTATATTCTAGCGGGAGGGCCTGGGGGACCCAGTACTTC
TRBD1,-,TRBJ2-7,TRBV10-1,CASSESEVGTGPYEQYF,TGCGCCAGCAGTGAGTCGGAGGTCGGGACAGGGCCCTACGAGCAGTACTTC
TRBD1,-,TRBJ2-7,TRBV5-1,CASSPGGEQYF,TGCGCCAGCAGCCCAGGGGGCGAGCAGTACTTC
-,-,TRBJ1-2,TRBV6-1,CASSEETARDGYTF,TGTGCCAGCAGTGAAGAGACCGCGAGGGATGGCTACACCTTC
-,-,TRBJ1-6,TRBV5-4,CASSLAVSSYNSPLHF,TGTGCCAGCAGCTTAGCGGTCAGCTCCTATAATTCACCCCTCCACTTT
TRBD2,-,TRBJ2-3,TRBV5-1,CASQTAGLAGSDTQYF,TGCGCCAGCCAAACCGCGGGACTAGCGGGATCGGATACGCAGTATTTT
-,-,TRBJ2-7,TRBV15,CATSSWEAEQYF,TGTGCCACCAGCAGCTGGGAGGCCGAGCAGTACTTC
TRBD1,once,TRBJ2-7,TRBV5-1,CASRPGQGSYEQYF,TGCGCCAGCAGACCAGGACAGGGCTCCTACGAGCAGTACTTC
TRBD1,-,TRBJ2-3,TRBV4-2,CASSQEGRQGFGDTQYF,TGTGCCAGCAGCCAAGAGGGAAGACAGGGGTTTGGAGATACGCAGTATTTT
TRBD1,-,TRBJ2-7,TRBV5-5,CASSPGTGTNEQYF,TGTGCCAGCAGCCCTGGGACAGGTACGAACGAGCAGTACTTC
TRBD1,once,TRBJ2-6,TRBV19,CASTPGQGFFSGANVLTF,TGTGCCAGTACCCCCGGACAGGGTTTTTTCTCTGGGGCCAACGTCCTGACTTTC
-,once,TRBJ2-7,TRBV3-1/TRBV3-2,CASSSGRNYEQYF,TGTGCCAGCAGCTCCGGGAGAAACTACGAGCAGTACTTC
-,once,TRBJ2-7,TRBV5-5,CASSLHATSYEQYF,TGTGCCAGCAGCTTGCATGCTACCTCCTACGAGCAGTACTTC
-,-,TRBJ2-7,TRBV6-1,CASSEGRGYYEQYF,TGTGCCAGCAGTGAAGGTCGCGGGTACTACGAGCAGTACTTC
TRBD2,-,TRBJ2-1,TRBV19,CASSMASGSLGNEQFF,TGTGCCAGTAGTATGGCTAGCGGGAGTTTAGGTAATGAGCAGTTCTTC
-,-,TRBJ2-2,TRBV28,CASSIGVPNTGELFF,TGTGCCAGCAGTATCGGAGTGCCTAACACCGGGGAGCTGTTTTTT
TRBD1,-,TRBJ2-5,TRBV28,CASRPWDRGTRETQYF,TGTGCCAGCAGACCCTGGGACAGGGGAACGAGGGAGACCCAGTACTTC
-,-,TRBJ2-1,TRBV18,CASSPGQGNEQFF,TGTGCCAGCTCACCAGGGCAGGGAAATGAGCAGTTCTTC
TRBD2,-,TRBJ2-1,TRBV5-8,CASSLSPSGQRGEQFF,TGTGCCAGCAGCTTGAGTCCTAGCGGGCAAAGGGGTGAGCAGTTCTTC
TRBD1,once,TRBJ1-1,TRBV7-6,CASSSQGGTEAFF,TGTGCCAGCAGCTCGCAGGGGGGCACTGAAGCTTTCTTT
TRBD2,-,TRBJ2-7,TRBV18,CASSPLALAGTYEQYF,TGTGCCAGCTCACCTTTGGCGCTAGCGGGTACCTACGAGCAGTACTTC
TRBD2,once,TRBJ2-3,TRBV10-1,CASSELAGGTDTQYF,TGCGCCAGCAGTGAGCTAGCGGGGGGCACAGATACGCAGTATTTT
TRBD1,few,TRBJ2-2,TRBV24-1,CATSTGRDTGELFF,TGTGCCACTTCGACAGGGCGGGACACCGGGGAGCTGTTTTTT
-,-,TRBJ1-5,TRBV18,CASSPTGDQPQHF,TGTGCCAGCTCACCAACGGGGGATCAGCCCCAGCATTTT
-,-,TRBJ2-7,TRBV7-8,CASRSSGSYEQYF,TGTGCCAGCAGATCCTCGGGGTCCTACGAGCAGTACTTC
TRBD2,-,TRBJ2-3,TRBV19,CAAGGADTQYF,TGTGCAGCGGGAGGGGCAGATACGCAGTATTTT
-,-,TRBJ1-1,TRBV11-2,CASSLDGGWNTEAFF,TGTGCCAGCAGCTTAGATGGGGGGTGGAACACTGAAGCTTTCTTT
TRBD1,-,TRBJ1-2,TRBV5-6,CASSLGTGRLYGYTF,TGTGCCAGCAGCTTAGGGACAGGACGCCTCTATGGCTACACCTTC
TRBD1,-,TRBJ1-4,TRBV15,CATSRTGGEKLFF,TGTGCCACCAGCAGGACAGGGGGCGAAAAACTGTTTTTT
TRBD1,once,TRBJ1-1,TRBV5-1,CASIGTGLFTEAFF,TGCGCCAGCATAGGGACAGGGCTCTTCACTGAAGCTTTCTTT
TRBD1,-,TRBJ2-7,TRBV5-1,CASSSTGASVEQYF,TGCGCCAGCAGCTCGACAGGGGCGTCGGTCGAGCAGTACTTC